This T cell receptor beta chain is from a study of shared clonotypes between healthy human individuals. Overall study context: Three CD4 naive, three CD4 memory, two CD8 naive and one CD8 memory plate were used per donor. General study results and limits: Generation of non-shared clonotypes was less probable than generation of clonotypes shared by all four donors.

Trimming shortened V by 0 bases and J by 6 bases, and 5 bases separated the two germline ends. This CDR3 is built from 12 residues. Germline V gene data show CDR1 as SGHDT and CDR2 as YYEEEE. Comments on this clone: Its cognate antigen is unknown.

Terminally differentiated effector memory CD45RA+ cells were left out of the naive CD8 fraction, which was CD45RO-negative and positively selected for CCR7. As processed by the authors: As immunoSEQ supplied junction-only sequences (without quality scores), filtering differed. Method: immunoSEQ multiplex PCR; TCRdb's copy keeps in-frame clones and lacks some. The V and J calls and clone size are taken from that table; D and trimming were inferred from the DNA. This sample has 560,000 or so clones; around 96% occur once, and the top ten carry 0.095% to 0.13%. The rearrangement uses TRBV5-6 and TRBJ2-3; D uncertain. Sequencing input: naive CD8+ T cells sorted from blood. This clonotype originated in a woman aged 25 to 39 in good health. CDR3 DNA: TGTGCCAGCAGCTTGGCCTCCGATACGCAGTATTTT. This gives the protein CASSLASDTQYF.